This record covers a single T cell receptor beta chain. Antigen unknown. The germline gene is not matched at one end of the junction; a read error may be the cause. These data originate in a study of blood T cells in healthy people across ages. Study-wide results and caveats: More naive CD4+ cells and higher diversity marked long-lived donors relative to aged donors. Researchers judged that diversity estimates from one million T cells fell short of true values.

Through a sample-barcoded 5' primer and a J-beta primer mix, a second PCR was run for about 6 to 11 cycles. Each CDR3 protein gets one entry after TCRdb re-called the 5' RACE reads with MiXCR. This table holds about 770,000 distinct CDR3 sequences, roughly 44% found once. CDR3 length: 13 amino acids. Germline V gives CDR1 SNHLY, CDR2 FYNNEI. This TCR derives from a man aged 60 to 69 in good health. This chain links TRBV2 with TRBJ2-3; TRBD2 matches 7 bases. Sequenced input: blood. The CDR3, as DNA: TGTGCCAGGATGCCGGGGGGTTCAGATACGCGGTATTTT. Amino acid sequence: CARMPGGSDTRYF.